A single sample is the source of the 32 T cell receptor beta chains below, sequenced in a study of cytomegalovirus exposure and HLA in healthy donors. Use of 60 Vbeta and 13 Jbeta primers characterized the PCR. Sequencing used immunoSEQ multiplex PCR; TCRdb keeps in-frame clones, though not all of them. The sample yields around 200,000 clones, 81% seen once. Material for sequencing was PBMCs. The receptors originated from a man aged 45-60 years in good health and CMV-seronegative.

The CDR3 spells CASRSTGSQHF. The CDR3 nucleotides read TGTGCCAGCAGGTCCACAGGGTCCCAGCATTTT. The V gene is TRBV6-6, the J gene TRBJ1-5; tentative D call: TRBD1 (6 bases). V was clipped by 6 bases and J by 11 bases, with 11 bases between them. Germline CDR1 reads MNHNY; CDR2 reads SVGAGI (reference sequence). This CDR3 contains 11 residues.

The CDR3 protein is CASSPGGVPYNSPLHF. The CDR3 DNA sequence: TGTGCCAGCAGTCCTGGGGGGGTCCCCTATAATTCACCCCTCCACTTT. The J gene is TRBJ1-6, the V gene TRBV27, with D possibly being TRBD1 (5 bases). The CDR3 has 16 residues. The ends were cut back, 5 bases at V and 2 bases at J, with 13 bases in the middle. Germline CDR1 MNHEY, CDR2 SMNVEV (reference sequence).

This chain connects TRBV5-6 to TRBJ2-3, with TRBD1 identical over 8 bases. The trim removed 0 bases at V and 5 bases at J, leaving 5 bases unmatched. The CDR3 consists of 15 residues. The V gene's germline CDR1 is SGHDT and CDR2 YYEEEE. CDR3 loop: CASSLAPGGKDTQYF. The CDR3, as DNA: TGTGCCAGCAGCTTGGCGCCAGGGGGCAAAGATACGCAGTATTTT.

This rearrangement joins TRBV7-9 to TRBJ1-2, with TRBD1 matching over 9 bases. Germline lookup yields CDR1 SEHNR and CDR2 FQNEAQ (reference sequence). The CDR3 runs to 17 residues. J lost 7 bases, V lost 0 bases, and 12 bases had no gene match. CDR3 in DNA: TGTGCCAGCAGCTTAGCGGAAACATTGACAGGGGGAAGTGGCTACACCTTC. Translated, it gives CASSLAETLTGGSGYTF.

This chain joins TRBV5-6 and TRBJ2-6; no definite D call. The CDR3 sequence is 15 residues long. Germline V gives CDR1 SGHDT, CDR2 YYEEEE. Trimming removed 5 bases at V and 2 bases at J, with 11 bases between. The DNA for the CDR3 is TGTGCCAGCAGTTCTGCGGCCGCTGGGGCCAACGTCCTGACTTTC. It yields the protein CASSSAAAGANVLTF.

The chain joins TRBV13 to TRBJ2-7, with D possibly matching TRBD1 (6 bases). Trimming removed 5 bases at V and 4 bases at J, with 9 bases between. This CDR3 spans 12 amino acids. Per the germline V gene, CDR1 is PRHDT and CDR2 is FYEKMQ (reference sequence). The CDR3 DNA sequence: TGTGCCAGCAGCCCCCAGGGGTACGAGCAGTACTTC. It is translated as CASSPQGYEQYF.

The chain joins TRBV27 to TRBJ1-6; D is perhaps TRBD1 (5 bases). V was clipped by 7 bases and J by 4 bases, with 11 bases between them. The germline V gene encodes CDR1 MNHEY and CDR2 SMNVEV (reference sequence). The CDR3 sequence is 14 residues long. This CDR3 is CASTAGRYNSPLHF. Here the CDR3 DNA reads TGTGCCAGCACGGCAGGGCGATATAATTCACCCCTCCACTTT.

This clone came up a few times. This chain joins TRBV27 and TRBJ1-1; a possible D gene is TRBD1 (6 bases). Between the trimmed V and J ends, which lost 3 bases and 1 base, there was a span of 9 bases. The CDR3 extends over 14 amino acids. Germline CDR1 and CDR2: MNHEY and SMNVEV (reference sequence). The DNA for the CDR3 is TGTGCCAGCAGTTTCACAGGGAGGAACACTGAAGCTTTCTTT. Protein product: CASSFTGRNTEAFF.

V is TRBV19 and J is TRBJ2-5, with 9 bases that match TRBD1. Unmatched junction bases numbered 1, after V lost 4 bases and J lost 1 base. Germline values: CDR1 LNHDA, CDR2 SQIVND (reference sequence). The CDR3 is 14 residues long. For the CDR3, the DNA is TGTGCCAGTAGTACGGGACAGGGCCAAGAGACCCAGTACTTC. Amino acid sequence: CASSTGQGQETQYF.

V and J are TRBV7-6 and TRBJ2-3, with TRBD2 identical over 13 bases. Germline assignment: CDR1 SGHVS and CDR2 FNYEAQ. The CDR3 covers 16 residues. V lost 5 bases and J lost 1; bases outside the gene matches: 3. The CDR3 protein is CASSDGTSGGTDTQYF. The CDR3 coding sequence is TGTGCCAGCAGCGATGGGACTAGCGGGGGCACAGATACGCAGTATTTT.

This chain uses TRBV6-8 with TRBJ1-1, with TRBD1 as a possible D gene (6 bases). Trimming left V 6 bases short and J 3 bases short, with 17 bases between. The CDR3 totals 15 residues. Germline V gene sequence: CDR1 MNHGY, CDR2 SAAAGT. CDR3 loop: CASSSKTGMDTEAFF. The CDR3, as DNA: TGTGCCAGCAGCTCCAAAACAGGGATGGACACTGAAGCTTTCTTT.

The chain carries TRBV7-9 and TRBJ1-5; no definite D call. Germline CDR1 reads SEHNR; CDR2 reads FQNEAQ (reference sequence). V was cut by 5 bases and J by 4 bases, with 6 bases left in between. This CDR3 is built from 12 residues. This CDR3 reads CASSEQNQPQHF. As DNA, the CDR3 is TGTGCCAGCAGCGAGCAAAATCAGCCCCAGCATTTT.

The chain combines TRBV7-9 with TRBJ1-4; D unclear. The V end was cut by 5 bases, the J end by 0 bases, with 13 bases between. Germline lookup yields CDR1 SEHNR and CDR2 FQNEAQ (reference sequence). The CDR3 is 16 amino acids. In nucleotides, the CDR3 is TGTGCCAGCAGCCCTGACATGGTTCCAACTAATGAAAAACTGTTTTTT. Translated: CASSPDMVPTNEKLFF.

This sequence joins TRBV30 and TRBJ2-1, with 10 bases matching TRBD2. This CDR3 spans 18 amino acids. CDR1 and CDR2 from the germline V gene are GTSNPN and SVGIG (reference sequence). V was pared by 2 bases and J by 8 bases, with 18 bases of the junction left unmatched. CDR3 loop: CAWSTTSLAGNLTDEQFF. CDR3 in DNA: TGTGCCTGGAGTACAACGTCACTAGCGGGGAATCTAACGGATGAGCAGTTCTTC.

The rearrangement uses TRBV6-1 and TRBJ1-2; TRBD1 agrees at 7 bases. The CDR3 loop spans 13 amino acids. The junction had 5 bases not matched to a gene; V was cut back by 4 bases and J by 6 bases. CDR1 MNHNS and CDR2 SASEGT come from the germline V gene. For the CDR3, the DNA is TGTGCCAGCAGTGGGACAGGTGGGAATGGCTACACCTTC. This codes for CASSGTGGNGYTF.

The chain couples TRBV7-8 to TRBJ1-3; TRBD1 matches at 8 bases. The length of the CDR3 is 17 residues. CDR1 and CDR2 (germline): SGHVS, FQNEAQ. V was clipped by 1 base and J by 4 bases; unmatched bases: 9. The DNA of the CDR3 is TGTGCCAGCAGCTTAGTGGTCCAGGGGGCGGTCGGAAACACCATATATTTT. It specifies CASSLVVQGAVGNTIYF.

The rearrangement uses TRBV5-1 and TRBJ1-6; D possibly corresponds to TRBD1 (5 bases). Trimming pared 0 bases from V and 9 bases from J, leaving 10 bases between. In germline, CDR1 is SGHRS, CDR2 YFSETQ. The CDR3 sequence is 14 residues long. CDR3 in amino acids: CASSLGGTGSPLHF. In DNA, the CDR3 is TGCGCCAGCAGCTTGGGCGGGACGGGTTCACCCCTCCACTTT.

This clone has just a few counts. The CDR3 DNA is TGTGCCAGCAGCTTCAGGGTCAGCGGGGAGCTGTTTTTT. It specifies CASSFRVSGELFF. This sequence joins TRBV7-9 and TRBJ2-2, with D perhaps matching TRBD1 (5 bases). This CDR3 has 13 residues. Trimming removed 3 bases from V and 7 bases from J, with 9 bases in between. Germline V gives CDR1 SEHNR, CDR2 FQNEAQ (reference sequence).

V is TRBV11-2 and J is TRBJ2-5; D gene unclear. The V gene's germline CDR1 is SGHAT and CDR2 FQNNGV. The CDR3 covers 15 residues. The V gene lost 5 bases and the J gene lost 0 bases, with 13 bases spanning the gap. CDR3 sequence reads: CASSPARGNQETQYF. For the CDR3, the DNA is TGTGCCAGCAGCCCGGCCCGCGGTAACCAAGAGACCCAGTACTTC.

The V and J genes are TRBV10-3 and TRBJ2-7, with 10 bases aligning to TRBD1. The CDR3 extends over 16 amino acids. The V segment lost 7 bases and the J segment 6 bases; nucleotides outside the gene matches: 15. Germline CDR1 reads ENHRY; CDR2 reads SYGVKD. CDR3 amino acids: CAIKGQGRAGSFEQYF. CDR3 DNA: TGTGCCATCAAGGGACAGGGGCGGGCGGGCAGCTTCGAGCAGTACTTC.

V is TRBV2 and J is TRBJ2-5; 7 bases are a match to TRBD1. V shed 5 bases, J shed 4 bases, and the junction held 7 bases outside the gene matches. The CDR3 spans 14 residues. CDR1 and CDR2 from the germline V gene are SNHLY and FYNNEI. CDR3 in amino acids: CASSRTGNTETQYF. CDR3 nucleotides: TGTGCCAGCAGTCGGACAGGCAATACAGAGACCCAGTACTTC.

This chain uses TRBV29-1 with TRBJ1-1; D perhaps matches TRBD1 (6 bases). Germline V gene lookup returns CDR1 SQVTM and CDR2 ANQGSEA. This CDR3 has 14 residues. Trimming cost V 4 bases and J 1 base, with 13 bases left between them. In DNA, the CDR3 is TGCAGCGTTGGCAGACAGGCTTCGAACACTGAAGCTTTCTTT. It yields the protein CSVGRQASNTEAFF. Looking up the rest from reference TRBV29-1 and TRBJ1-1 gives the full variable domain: SAVISQKPSRDICQRGTSLTIQCQVDSQVTMMFWYRQQPGQSLTLIATANQGSEATYESGFVIDKFPISRPNLTFSTLTVSNMSPEDSSIYLCSVGRQASNTEAFFGQGTRLTVV.

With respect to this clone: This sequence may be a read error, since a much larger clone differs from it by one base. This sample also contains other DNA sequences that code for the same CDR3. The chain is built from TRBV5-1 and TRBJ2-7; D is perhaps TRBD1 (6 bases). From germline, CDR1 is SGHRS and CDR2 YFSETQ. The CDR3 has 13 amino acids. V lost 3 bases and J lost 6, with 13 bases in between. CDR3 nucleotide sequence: TGCGCCAGCAGCTCCGGGACACCCATCGAGCAGTACTTC. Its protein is CASSSGTPIEQYF.

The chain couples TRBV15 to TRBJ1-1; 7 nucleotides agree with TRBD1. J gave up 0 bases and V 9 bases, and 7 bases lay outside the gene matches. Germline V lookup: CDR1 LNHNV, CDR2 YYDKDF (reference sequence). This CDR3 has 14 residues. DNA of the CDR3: TGTGCCACTCCTCCTACAGGGGTGAACACTGAAGCTTTCTTT. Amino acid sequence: CATPPTGVNTEAFF.

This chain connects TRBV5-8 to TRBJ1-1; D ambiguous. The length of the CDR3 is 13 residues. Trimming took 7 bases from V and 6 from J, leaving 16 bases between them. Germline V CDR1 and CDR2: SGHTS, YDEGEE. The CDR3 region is CASRLRVGAEAFF. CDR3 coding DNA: TGTGCCAGCCGCCTCAGAGTCGGAGCTGAAGCTTTCTTT.

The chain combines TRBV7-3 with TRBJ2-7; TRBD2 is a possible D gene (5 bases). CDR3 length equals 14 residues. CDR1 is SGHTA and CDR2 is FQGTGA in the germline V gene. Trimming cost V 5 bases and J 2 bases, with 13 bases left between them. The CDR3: CASSPAGRTYEQYF. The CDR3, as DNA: TGTGCCAGCAGCCCGGCGGGCAGGACCTACGAGCAGTACTTC.

CDR3 nucleotides: TGTGCCAGCAGCAGACGGGACAGGGGAGATGGCTACACCTTC. It is translated as CASSRRDRGDGYTF. The rearrangement uses TRBV6-5 and TRBJ1-2, with TRBD1 matching over 10 bases. The CDR3 extends over 14 amino acids. The V gene's germline CDR1 is MNHEY and CDR2 SVGAGI. Unmatched junction bases numbered 7, after V lost 6 bases and J lost 6 bases.

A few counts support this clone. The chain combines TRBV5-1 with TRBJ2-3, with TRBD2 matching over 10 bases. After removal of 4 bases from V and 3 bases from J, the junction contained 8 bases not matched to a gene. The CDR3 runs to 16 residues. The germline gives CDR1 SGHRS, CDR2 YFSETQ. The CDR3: CASSVTSGQVTDTQYF. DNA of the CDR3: TGCGCCAGCAGCGTGACTAGCGGGCAGGTTACAGATACGCAGTATTTT.

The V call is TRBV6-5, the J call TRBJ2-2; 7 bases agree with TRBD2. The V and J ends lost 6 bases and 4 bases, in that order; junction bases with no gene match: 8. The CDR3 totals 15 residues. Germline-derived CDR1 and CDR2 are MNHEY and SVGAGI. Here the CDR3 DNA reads TGTGCCAGCAGCCGGGGGGAAAGGGGCACCGGGGAGCTGTTTTTT. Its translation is CASSRGERGTGELFF.

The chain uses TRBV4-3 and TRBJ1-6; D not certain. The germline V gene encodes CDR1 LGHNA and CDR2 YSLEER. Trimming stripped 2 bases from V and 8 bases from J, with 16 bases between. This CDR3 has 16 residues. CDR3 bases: TGCGCCAGCAGCCAACGGGAGGTCAATCAGGATTCACCCCTCCACTTT. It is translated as CASSQREVNQDSPLHF.

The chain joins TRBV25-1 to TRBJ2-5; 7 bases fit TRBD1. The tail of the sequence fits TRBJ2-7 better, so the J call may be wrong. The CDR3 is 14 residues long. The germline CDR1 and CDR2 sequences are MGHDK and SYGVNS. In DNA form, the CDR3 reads TGTGCCAGCAGTGAGTCCGGGACAGTGTACGAGCAGTACTTC. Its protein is CASSESGTVYEQYF.

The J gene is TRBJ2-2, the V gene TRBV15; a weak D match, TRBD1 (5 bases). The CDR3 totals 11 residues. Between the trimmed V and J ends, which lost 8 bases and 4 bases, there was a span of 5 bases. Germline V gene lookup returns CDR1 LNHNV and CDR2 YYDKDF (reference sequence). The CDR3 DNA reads TGTGCCACCCAGGGCACCGGGGAGCTGTTTTTT. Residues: CATQGTGELFF.